The rows below give T cell receptor beta chains drawn from one sample of a study of T cell responses to AZD1222 COVID-19 vaccine. The repertoire was sequenced with immunoSEQ multiplex PCR; TCRdb's copy has only in-frame clones and lacks some. The sample records around 100,000 clones, 88% being singletons. The starting material was peripheral blood, obtained 28 days after the second AZD1222 dose. The receptors here all came from an adult who received the AZD1222 COVID-19 vaccine. Each CDR3 is given with its conserved first and last residue. The D gene is left open where the match is weak. Clone size is not always given. Where it is, it says once, few, many or a class for expanded clones.

V: TRBV7-8; D: TRBD2; J: TRBJ2-5; size: once; CDR3: CASSPRGVLPQETQYF; DNA: TGTGCCAGCAGCCCCCGGGGGGTCCTACCCCAAGAGACCCAGTACTTC
V: TRBV14; D: NA; J: TRBJ1-2; size: NA; CDR3: CASSQRYGGDYGYTF; DNA: TGTGCCAGCAGCCAGAGGTACGGGGGCGACTATGGCTACACCTTC
V: TRBV18; D: NA; J: TRBJ2-2; size: NA; CDR3: CASSPEYNHVTGELFF; DNA: TGTGCCAGCTCACCGGAGTACAATCATGTCACCGGGGAGCTGTTTTTT
V: TRBV2; D: NA; J: TRBJ1-2; size: NA; CDR3: CASRSGWDYGYTF; DNA: TGTGCCAGCAGGTCTGGGTGGGACTATGGCTACACCTTC
V: TRBV9; D: NA; J: TRBJ2-5; size: NA; CDR3: CASSVQGQETQYF; DNA: TGTGCCAGCAGCGTACAAGGGCAAGAGACCCAGTACTTC
V: TRBV4-2; D: NA; J: TRBJ1-6; size: once; CDR3: CASSQDSGEPLHF; DNA: TGTGCCAGCAGCCAAGATTCCGGAGAGCCCCTCCACTTT
V: TRBV7-2; D: TRBD1; J: TRBJ2-3; size: NA; CDR3: CASVSGTGGTDTQYF; DNA: TGTGCCAGCGTTTCCGGGACAGGTGGTACAGATACGCAGTATTTT
V: TRBV19; D: TRBD1; J: TRBJ1-5; size: once; CDR3: CASSNTGQGPSNQPQHF; DNA: TGTGCCAGTAGTAATACAGGACAGGGGCCTAGCAATCAGCCCCAGCATTTT
V: TRBV19; D: NA; J: TRBJ1-3; size: NA; CDR3: CASSGGGSGNTIYF; DNA: TGTGCCAGTTCCGGCGGGGGCAGTGGAAACACCATATATTTT
V: TRBV4-2; D: TRBD1; J: TRBJ1-2; size: NA; CDR3: CASSQDPGISGGYGYTF; DNA: TGTGCCAGCAGCCAAGATCCAGGGATATCAGGGGGCTATGGCTACACCTTC
V: TRBV7-2; D: NA; J: TRBJ2-1; size: NA; CDR3: CASSLEVGRYNEQFF; DNA: TGTGCCAGCAGCTTAGAGGTGGGGCGGTACAATGAGCAGTTCTTC
V: TRBV27; D: NA; J: TRBJ1-2; size: NA; CDR3: CASSLKPGADYGYTF; DNA: TGTGCCAGCAGTTTAAAACCTGGGGCAGACTATGGCTACACCTTC
V: TRBV10-3; D: TRBD2; J: TRBJ2-3; size: once; CDR3: CAISEGSGAGEGDTQYF; DNA: TGTGCCATCAGTGAGGGTTCGGGAGCGGGGGAAGGAGATACGCAGTATTTT
V: TRBV9; D: NA; J: TRBJ2-2; size: few; CDR3: CASSPSTWVGNTGELFF; DNA: TGTGCCAGCAGCCCCTCGACCTGGGTGGGGAACACCGGGGAGCTGTTTTTT
V: TRBV28; D: TRBD1; J: TRBJ1-3; size: NA; CDR3: CASARALQGRNTIYF; DNA: TGTGCCAGCGCTAGAGCCTTACAGGGGAGAAACACCATATATTTT
V: TRBV10-3; D: NA; J: TRBJ2-3; size: NA; CDR3: CAISELAADTQYF; DNA: TGTGCCATCAGTGAGTTAGCTGCAGATACGCAGTATTTT
V: TRBV5-1; D: TRBD1; J: TRBJ1-1; size: few; CDR3: CASSSQDRGIGEAFF; DNA: TGCGCCAGCAGCTCCCAAGACAGGGGGATAGGGGAAGCTTTCTTT
V: TRBV13; D: NA; J: TRBJ1-5; size: NA; CDR3: CASSAHDRENQPQHF; DNA: TGTGCCAGCAGCGCCCACGACAGAGAAAATCAGCCCCAGCATTTT
V: TRBV29-1; D: NA; J: TRBJ1-4; size: NA; CDR3: CSVYVGEKLFF; DNA: TGCAGCGTTTATGTTGGGGAAAAACTGTTTTTT
V: TRBV7-8; D: NA; J: TRBJ1-4; size: NA; CDR3: CASSFRRSGTFIQLFF; DNA: TGTGCCAGCAGCTTCCGCAGGTCCGGGACATTCATCCAACTGTTTTTT
V: TRBV9; D: TRBD1; J: TRBJ1-5; size: NA; CDR3: CASSATGSNQPQHF; DNA: TGTGCCAGCAGCGCGACAGGGAGCAATCAGCCCCAGCATTTT
V: TRBV6-5; D: NA; J: TRBJ2-5; size: once; CDR3: CASMRTREETQYF; DNA: TGTGCCAGCATGAGGACAAGAGAAGAGACCCAGTACTTC
V: TRBV10-3; D: NA; J: TRBJ2-7; size: NA; CDR3: CASKVGVRNEQYF; DNA: TGTGCCTCCAAGGTGGGGGTTCGGAACGAGCAGTACTTC